The rows below give T cell receptor beta chains drawn from one sample of a study of blood T cell repertoires in COVID-19. Here immunoSEQ multiplex PCR was the method, and the copy in TCRdb shows in-frame clones only, minus some. Altogether some 180,000 clones are present, 70% to 90% being singletons, with the ten largest covering 5% to 6.5%. Sequences were obtained from peripheral blood. The receptors derive from a man between 40 and 49 years old with active or convalescent COVID-19. Each CDR3 is given with its conserved first and last residue. Each record gives: D gene, CDR3 length, J gene, V gene, CDR3 protein. D genes are given only for firm matches.

NA,12,TRBJ2-7,TRBV10-3,CASGGAAYEQYF
TRBD2,17,TRBJ2-3,TRBV24-1,CATSSRTGGTNTDTQYF
TRBD2,16,TRBJ2-7,TRBV19,CASSSRLAGVVYEQYF
TRBD1,15,TRBJ2-5,TRBV12-5,CASGLTSTGEETQYF
TRBD1,15,TRBJ1-1,TRBV11-2,CASSPPQGANTEAFF
NA,15,TRBJ2-2,TRBV7-3,CASSLRRGATGELFF
TRBD1,13,TRBJ1-1,TRBV5-4,CASSGDRGREAFF
NA,15,TRBJ2-4,TRBV30,CAWTSDIHAKNIQYF
NA,15,TRBJ1-4,TRBV19,CASSKGVSTNEKLFF
NA,15,TRBJ2-2,TRBV14,CASSQLRSPTGELFF
NA,15,TRBJ2-2,TRBV6-2/TRBV6-3,CASSYSVASPGELFF
TRBD1,15,TRBJ1-5,TRBV13,CASSLGGTGLQPQHF
NA,13,TRBJ1-1,TRBV6-5,CASNLYESTEAFF
NA,15,TRBJ1-1,TRBV5-1,CASSFQGGGNTEAFF
NA,15,TRBJ2-1,TRBV10-3,CAISDGGIIYNEQFF
TRBD1,15,TRBJ2-7,TRBV29-1,CSVVGQGRLVGEQYF
NA,14,TRBJ2-7,TRBV11-2,CASSLDIVTYEQYF
TRBD1,13,TRBJ1-2,TRBV15,CATSRETGAGYTF
NA,18,TRBJ2-7,TRBV6-2/TRBV6-3,CASSYTPLGRGTSYEQYF
NA,14,TRBJ1-1,TRBV19,CASSNGRMNTEAFF
TRBD1,14,TRBJ1-1,TRBV28,CASSLTGGNTEAFF
TRBD1,15,TRBJ1-3,TRBV3-1/TRBV3-2,CASSQRTGSGNTIYF
NA,13,TRBJ1-1,TRBV2,CASTATGSTEAFF
NA,15,TRBJ1-2,TRBV28,CASSPRQRANYGYTF
NA,14,TRBJ2-7,TRBV18,CASSPGSGDYEQYF
NA,13,TRBJ2-7,TRBV7-8,CASSNGRVYEQYF
TRBD2,17,TRBJ2-5,TRBV4-1,CASSRSTSGRARETQYF
NA,13,TRBJ2-7,TRBV7-3,CASSPGQTYEQYF
NA,17,TRBJ2-3,TRBV6-6,CASSRRGGRASTDTQYF
TRBD1,12,TRBJ2-7,TRBV6-5,CASRPQTGEQYF
TRBD1,17,TRBJ2-3,TRBV7-3,CASSLGAGTGVGDTQYF
NA,16,TRBJ2-6,TRBV6-2/TRBV6-3,CASSYSSGAGANVLTF
TRBD1,12,TRBJ1-4,TRBV19,CASSPRQGGLFF
NA,14,TRBJ2-7,TRBV19,CASSFGGLAYEQYF
NA,15,TRBJ2-3,TRBV12-5,CASGLGPGTTDTQYF
TRBD1,16,TRBJ1-1,TRBV5-4,CASEDRGRVAGSEAFF
TRBD1,15,TRBJ2-2,TRBV28,CASRFPTGGYGELFF
TRBD2,18,TRBJ2-5,TRBV7-2,CASSLEGSGGGAGETQYF
TRBD1,15,TRBJ2-7,TRBV2,CASSEGAGGYYEQYF
TRBD2,16,TRBJ2-1,TRBV11-2,CASSSRRSGRDNEQFF
NA,13,TRBJ2-7,TRBV5-8,CASSLGSSHEQYF
NA,16,TRBJ2-7,TRBV27,CASSFQGTTRLSEQYF
TRBD2,15,TRBJ2-1,TRBV5-5,CASSLVAGVYNEQFF
NA,15,TRBJ2-7,TRBV19,CASSLGVASSYEQYF
NA,16,TRBJ1-4,TRBV15,CATSRGKGVANEKLFF